Presented here are 26 T cell receptor beta chains from one specimen sequenced in a study of shared clonotypes between healthy human individuals. Some clones are missing from TCRdb's copy, which holds only in-frame ones; the method was immunoSEQ multiplex PCR. The sample carries 550,000 to 700,000 clones, about 80% recorded once. The material sequenced was memory CD4+ T cells sorted from blood. Subset here: CD45RA-negative fraction. The receptors derive from a woman under 40 in good health.

This clone was seen a single time. The chain employs TRBV11-2 and TRBJ2-1; 11 bases are shared with TRBD2. V was pared by 5 bases and J by 6 bases, with 12 bases of the junction left unmatched. Germline CDR1 reads SGHAT; CDR2 reads FQNNGV. The CDR3 totals 17 residues. CDR3 region: CASSGRLAGGPGNEQFF. DNA of the CDR3: TGTGCCAGCAGCGGGCGATTAGCGGGAGGGCCGGGCAATGAGCAGTTCTTC.

This chain uses TRBV15 with TRBJ2-7; TRBD2 agrees at 11 bases. With 0 bases clipped from V and 1 base from J, the junction kept 11 bases outside the gene matches. Germline-derived CDR1 and CDR2 are LNHNV and YYDKDF (reference sequence). This CDR3 has 19 amino acids. The CDR3 is CATSRDSGTSGAASYEQYF. The CDR3 DNA is TGTGCCACCAGCAGAGATTCCGGGACTAGCGGAGCGGCATCCTACGAGCAGTACTTC.

The sample holds a few counts of this clone. The gene calls are TRBV9 and TRBJ2-3; 7 nucleotides align to TRBD1. The CDR3 has 14 amino acids. V lost 3 bases, J lost 2 bases, and 3 bases stayed unmatched. Germline V gene lookup returns CDR1 SGDLS and CDR2 YYNGEE. The CDR3 DNA reads as TGTGCCAGCAGCGGACAGGGATACACAGATACGCAGTATTTT. This translates into CASSGQGYTDTQYF. The whole variable domain, remainder taken from reference TRBV9 and TRBJ2-3, is DSGVTQTPKHLITATGQRVTLRCSPRSGDLSVYWYQQSLDQGLQFLIQYYNGEERAKGNILERFSAQQFPDLHSELNLSSLELGDSALYFCASSGQGYTDTQYFGPGTRLTVL.

Remarks on this clone: The same CDR3 can be traced to other DNA sequences in this sample. J is TRBJ2-7 and V is TRBV25-1, with unresolved D. The length of the CDR3 is 12 residues. The V end lost 3 bases, the J end lost 0 bases, and 3 bases lay between the germline ends. Germline-derived CDR1 and CDR2 are MGHDK and SYGVNS. The CDR3 loop is CASSDPSYEQYF. For the CDR3, the DNA is TGTGCCAGCAGTGACCCCTCCTACGAGCAGTACTTC.

This chain links TRBV28 with TRBJ2-5, with TRBD2 matching 7 bases. CDR1 and CDR2 (germline): MDHEN, SYDVKM. CDR3 length: 14 amino acids. Losses at the gene ends were 4 bases for V and 0 bases for J; bases not matched to a gene: 2. In DNA form, the CDR3 reads TGTGCCAGCAGTTCGGGGGGACACCAAGAGACCCAGTACTTC. It yields the protein CASSSGGHQETQYF.

CDR3 bases: TGTGCCAGCAGCCCTGAACTCGGCACAGATACGCAGTATTTT. It translates to CASSPELGTDTQYF. The chain uses TRBV5-4 and TRBJ2-3, with unresolved D. V dropped 4 bases and J dropped 1 base, with 10 bases sitting between them. Germline CDR1 SGHNT, CDR2 YYREEE (reference sequence). There are 14 residues in the CDR3.

This chain uses TRBV5-1 with TRBJ2-2; perhaps TRBD1 as D (6 bases). Germline CDR1 reads SGHRS; CDR2 reads YFSETQ. The CDR3 is 13 residues long. The germline V and J ends were trimmed by 4 bases and 6 bases, with 10 bases remaining between them. The CDR3 bases are TGCGCCAGCAGCGGCAGGGGTCCCGGGGAGCTGTTTTTT. This encodes CASSGRGPGELFF.

A few counts support this clone. V is TRBV2 and J is TRBJ1-5, with a weak D call TRBD1 (6 bases). V shed 4 bases and J shed 7 bases, with 14 bases lying between them. This CDR3 spans 14 amino acids. CDR1 is SNHLY and CDR2 is FYNNEI in the germline V gene. The CDR3 spells CASSADSSDQPQHF. Here the CDR3 DNA reads TGTGCCAGCAGTGCGGACAGCTCCGACCAGCCCCAGCATTTT.

The chain has TRBV5-1 and TRBJ2-5; D tentatively fits TRBD1 or TRBD2 (6 bases each). The CDR3 totals 14 residues. V was shortened by 5 bases and J by 5 bases, with 16 bases between the two germline ends. CDR1 and CDR2 (germline): SGHRS, YFSETQ. This chain's CDR3 is CASRPGQRGETQYF. The CDR3 DNA sequence: TGCGCCAGCAGACCGGGACAACGGGGGGAGACCCAGTACTTC.

The rearrangement joins TRBV6-5 to TRBJ2-7, with 8 bases fitting TRBD1. V was pared by 2 bases and J by 5 bases, with 8 bases of the junction left unmatched. The CDR3 totals 15 residues. CDR1 is MNHEY and CDR2 is SVGAGI in the germline V gene. The DNA for the CDR3 is TGTGCCAGCAGTTACGAGCGACAGGGGTCACACGAGCAGTACTTC. Its protein is CASSYERQGSHEQYF.

The gene calls are TRBV28 and TRBJ1-1; D is ambiguous. CDR1 and CDR2 (germline): MDHEN, SYDVKM. This CDR3 is built from 13 residues. Trimming removed 2 bases from V and 5 bases from J, with 9 bases in between. The CDR3 DNA reads as TGTGCCAGCAGTTTACCCACTTGGACTGAAGCTTTCTTT. Translation: CASSLPTWTEAFF.

The chain recombines TRBV18 with TRBJ1-5; 9 nucleotides line up with TRBD1. The CDR3 runs 15 residues. Germline CDR1 is KGHSH and CDR2 is LQKENI. V lost 4 bases, J lost 5 bases, and 6 bases stayed unmatched. CDR3: CASSQMTGGDQPQHF. The CDR3 DNA reads as TGTGCCAGCTCACAAATGACAGGGGGTGATCAGCCCCAGCATTTT.

The rearrangement joins TRBV2 to TRBJ1-3; D gene uncertain. The CDR3 consists of 16 residues. CDR1 is SNHLY, CDR2 FYNNEI, per germline. V was cut by 3 bases and J by 0 bases, with 12 bases left in between. The CDR3 DNA is TGTGCCAGCAGTGAGGAGGCCCCACACTCTGGAAACACCATATATTTT. Protein sequence: CASSEEAPHSGNTIYF. Full variable domain (remainder filled in from reference TRBV2 and TRBJ1-3): EPEVTQTPSHQVTQMGQEVILRCVPISNHLYFYWYRQILGQKVEFLVSFYNNEISEKSEIFDDQFSVERPDGSNFTLKIRSTKLEDSAMYFCASSEEAPHSGNTIYFGEGSWLTVV.

CDR3 protein: CASSPRTSGIPQTYEQYF. CDR3 in DNA: TGTGCCAGCTCACCACGGACTAGCGGGATACCACAAACCTACGAGCAGTACTTC. The chain joins TRBV18 to TRBJ2-7, with 12 positions matching TRBD2. The junction had 9 bases not matched to a gene; V was cut back by 1 base and J by 2 bases. The CDR3 loop spans 18 amino acids. Germline V gene sequence: CDR1 KGHSH, CDR2 LQKENI. Together with reference TRBV18 and TRBJ2-7, the CDR3 gives the full variable domain: NAGVMQNPRHLVRRRGQEARLRCSPMKGHSHVYWYRQLPEEGLKFMVYLQKENIIDESGMPKERFSAEFPKEGPSILRIQQVVRGDSAAYFCASSPRTSGIPQTYEQYFGPGTRLTVT.

The chain joins TRBV5-6 to TRBJ2-7; 8 bases are shared with TRBD2. Germline loops: CDR1 SGHDT, CDR2 YYEEEE. The length of the CDR3 is 15 residues. J gave up 6 bases and V 4 bases, and 12 bases lay outside the gene matches. CDR3 region: CASSAVGGALGEQYF. In DNA, the CDR3 is TGTGCCAGCAGCGCCGTCGGGGGGGCCCTCGGCGAGCAGTACTTC.

In this sample, this clone turned up a few times. Other DNA variants within this sample encode the same CDR3. The rearrangement links TRBV5-1 to TRBJ2-1, with TRBD2 identical over 10 bases. This CDR3 comprises 15 residues. The V gene's germline CDR1 is SGHRS and CDR2 YFSETQ. After removal of 4 bases from V and 3 bases from J, the junction contained 4 bases not matched to a gene. The CDR3 coding sequence is TGCGCCAGCAGCGGAGCTAGCGGGAGCTACAATGAGCAGTTCTTC. This encodes CASSGASGSYNEQFF. Variable domain in full (rest from reference TRBV5-1 and TRBJ2-1): KAGVTQTPRYLIKTRGQQVTLSCSPISGHRSVSWYQQTPGQGLQFLFEYFSETQRNKGNFPGRFSGRQFSNSRSEMNVSTLELGDSALYLCASSGASGSYNEQFFGPGTRLTVL.

This clone came up a few times. This rearrangement joins TRBV28 to TRBJ1-1, with 8 bases identical to TRBD1. The junction had 1 base not matched to a gene; V was cut back by 1 base and J by 0 bases. From germline, CDR1 is MDHEN and CDR2 SYDVKM. This CDR3 is 15 amino acids long. The CDR3 loop is CASSLSDRVNTEAFF. CDR3 DNA sequence: TGTGCCAGCAGTTTATCGGACAGGGTGAACACTGAAGCTTTCTTT.

CDR3 coding DNA: TGTGCCAGCAGTTCCCCTCCTCCAGGGGGCACAGATACGCAGTATTTT. Protein: CASSSPPPGGTDTQYF. The genes are TRBV28 and TRBJ2-3; D may be TRBD1 (6 bases). This CDR3 contains 16 residues. Trimming took 4 bases from V and 1 from J, leaving 15 bases between them. Germline loops: CDR1 MDHEN, CDR2 SYDVKM.

The CDR3: CASSISDRMNTEAFF. As DNA, the CDR3 is TGTGCCAGTAGTATTTCCGACAGAATGAACACTGAAGCTTTCTTT. V is TRBV19 and J is TRBJ1-1; D is possibly TRBD1 (5 bases). Per the germline V gene, CDR1 is LNHDA and CDR2 is SQIVND (reference sequence). The CDR3 runs to 15 residues. V was clipped by 3 bases and J by 0 bases, with 11 bases between them.

This clone has a single count. A read error is possible here, since a much larger clone lies one base away. The chain joins TRBV7-8 to TRBJ2-7; perhaps D is TRBD1 or TRBD2 (5 bases each). From germline, CDR1 is SGHVS and CDR2 FQNEAQ. V dropped 10 bases and J dropped 0 bases, with 13 bases sitting between them. The CDR3 length is 13 residues. The CDR3 region has the DNA TGTGCCACCCGTGGGGGAAGCTCCTACGAGCAGTACTTC. Translation: CATRGGSSYEQYF.

This chain's CDR3 is CASSVGPAGADEQYF. DNA of the CDR3: TGTGCCAGCAGTGTCGGTCCGGCAGGGGCGGACGAGCAGTACTTC. The V call is TRBV2, the J call TRBJ2-7; D may be TRBD1 (6 bases). V was trimmed by 4 bases and J by 5 bases, leaving 18 bases between them. Germline V gene data show CDR1 as SNHLY and CDR2 as FYNNEI. The CDR3 extends over 15 amino acids.

This clone was picked up one time. V and J are TRBV15 and TRBJ2-7; 7 nucleotides agree with TRBD2. V dropped 0 bases and J dropped 5; count of bases not matched to a gene: 10. The CDR3 consists of 16 residues. Germline CDR1 reads LNHNV; CDR2 reads YYDKDF (reference sequence). CDR3 region: CATSRDLGSGSHEQYF. DNA for the CDR3: TGTGCCACCAGCAGAGATCTGGGTAGCGGGTCCCACGAGCAGTACTTC.

The chain recombines TRBV18 with TRBJ2-7, with D tentatively TRBD1 or TRBD2 (5 bases each). Trimming removed 4 bases from V and 2 bases from J, with 18 bases in between. Germline assignment: CDR1 KGHSH and CDR2 LQKENI. The CDR3 is 16 residues long. The CDR3 bases are TGTGCCAGCTCACTTGGAAACGCCGGGACCACCTACGAGCAGTACTTC. Amino acid sequence: CASSLGNAGTTYEQYF.

The chain links TRBV27 to TRBJ2-1; a possible D gene is TRBD1 (6 bases). Deletions cut 4 bases from V and 4 bases from J, with 17 bases between. Germline assignment: CDR1 MNHEY and CDR2 SMNVEV (reference sequence). This CDR3 contains 16 residues. The CDR3 loop reads CASSSQGPAGYNEQFF. In DNA, the CDR3 is TGTGCCAGCAGTTCCCAGGGGCCTGCAGGGTACAATGAGCAGTTCTTC.

This chain joins TRBV28 and TRBJ2-7, with D perhaps TRBD2 (5 bases). CDR3 length: 13 residues. CDR1 MDHEN and CDR2 SYDVKM come from the germline V gene. The ends were cut back, 7 bases at V and 0 bases at J, with 10 bases in the middle. CDR3 nucleotide sequence: TGTGCCAGCAAAGACGGGATCTCCTACGAGCAGTACTTC. It yields the protein CASKDGISYEQYF.

This chain uses TRBV6-1 with TRBJ1-5; weak D call: TRBD1 (6 bases). Trimming pared 7 bases from V and 0 bases from J, leaving 13 bases between. This CDR3 comprises 15 residues. CDR1 is MNHNS and CDR2 is SASEGT in the germline V gene. CDR3 sequence (DNA): TGTGCCAGCACCTCGAGGGGGGCTAGCAATCAGCCCCAGCATTTT. Translated: CASTSRGASNQPQHF.